This T cell receptor (beta chain) derives from a study of cytomegalovirus exposure and HLA in healthy donors. Whole-study results and caveats: Reportedly, HLA-A and HLA-B alleles of most subjects were accurately predicted from TCR beta.

The CDR3 is made up of 17 amino acids. In germline, CDR1 is SEHNR, CDR2 FQNEAQ (reference sequence). This clone was seen a single time. The antigen remains undetermined. Mismatch with germline at one junction end may stem from a read error. Researchers ran the PCR with 60 Vbeta and 13 Jbeta primers. Assay used: immunoSEQ multiplex PCR; TCRdb lists only in-frame clones, some missing. Of under 150,000 clones listed, 60% to 85% are singletons. The chain employs TRBV7-9 and TRBJ1-1; 7 nucleotides align to TRBD1. Material: PBMCs. The TCR sequence derives from a male donor in good health and CMV-seronegative. DNA of the CDR3: TGTTCCAGCAGCTTAGGTGTAGCCGGGACAGCGAACACTGAAGCTTTCTTT. Translating gives CSSSLGVAGTANTEAFF. Full variable domain (remainder filled in from reference TRBV7-9 and TRBJ1-1): DTGVSQNPRHKITKRGQNVTFRCDPISEHNRLYWYRQTLGQGPEFLTYFQNEAQLEKSRLLSDRFSAERPKGSFSTLEIQRTEQGDSAMYLCSSSLGVAGTANTEAFFGQGTRLTVV.